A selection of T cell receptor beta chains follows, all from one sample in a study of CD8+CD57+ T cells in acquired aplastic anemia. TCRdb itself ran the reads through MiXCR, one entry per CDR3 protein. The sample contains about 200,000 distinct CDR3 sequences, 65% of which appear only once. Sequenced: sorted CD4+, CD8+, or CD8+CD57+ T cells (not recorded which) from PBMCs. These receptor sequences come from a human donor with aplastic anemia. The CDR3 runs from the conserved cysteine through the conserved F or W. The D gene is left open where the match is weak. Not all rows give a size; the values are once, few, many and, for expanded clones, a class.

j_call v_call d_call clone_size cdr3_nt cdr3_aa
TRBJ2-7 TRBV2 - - TGTGCCACCCGGGACTCTCCTTACGAGCAGTACTTC CATRDSPYEQYF
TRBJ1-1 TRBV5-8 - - TGTGCCAGCAGCTCCATTACTAGTGAAGCTTTCTTT CASSSITSEAFF
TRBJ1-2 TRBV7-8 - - TGTGCCAGCAGCTCCCTACCGACTCGGACAGCAGCTAACTATGGCTACACCTTC CASSSLPTRTAANYGYTF
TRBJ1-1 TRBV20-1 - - TGCAGTGCTAGAGAGATGATCGGCACTGAAGCTTTCTTT CSAREMIGTEAFF
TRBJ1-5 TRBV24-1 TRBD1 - TGTGCCACCTGTGGAGGGGGCCCTCAGCCCCAGCATTTT CATCGGGPQPQHF
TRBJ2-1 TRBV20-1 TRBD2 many TGCAGTGCTAGAGATCTACTAGCGGAGGGGAGAGAGCAGTTCTTC CSARDLLAEGREQFF
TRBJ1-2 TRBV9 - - TGCGCCAGCAGCATGGGGGGCTATGGCTACACCTTC CASSMGGYGYTF
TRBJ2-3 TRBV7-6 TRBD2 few TGTGCCAGCAGCACACTAGCGGCAGGAGATACGCAGTATTTT CASSTLAAGDTQYF
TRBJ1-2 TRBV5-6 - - TGTGCCAGCAGCTTGGCAACAGGGAGCCATGGCTACACCTTC CASSLATGSHGYTF
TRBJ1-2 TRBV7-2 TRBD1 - TGTGCCAGCAGCAATACATTGTGGACAGGGGTCTCCCGGGGCTACACCTTC CASSNTLWTGVSRGYTF
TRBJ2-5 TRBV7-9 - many TGTGCCAGCAGCCCCCCGCGGGGTTGGTACCAAGAGACCCAGTACTTC CASSPPRGWYQETQYF
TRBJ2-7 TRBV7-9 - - TGTGCCAGCAGCTGGGGGACAACCTACGAGCAGTACTTC CASSWGTTYEQYF
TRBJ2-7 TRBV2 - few TGTGCCAGCAGTTCGGACGGAGCCTACGGGCAGTGCTTC CASSSDGAYGQCF
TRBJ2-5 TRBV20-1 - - TGCAGTGCGACACCCCTAGCTCGAGAGACCCAGTACTTC CSATPLARETQYF
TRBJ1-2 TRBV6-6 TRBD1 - TGTGCCAGCAGTCCCGGGACAGGGGCTGGCTACACCTTC CASSPGTGAGYTF
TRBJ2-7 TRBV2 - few TGTGCCAGCAGTGTGAGCGAATCCTACGAGCAGTACTTC CASSVSESYEQYF
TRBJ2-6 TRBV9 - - TGTGCCAGCAGCGTAGCTCTCTCTGGGGCCAACGTCCTGACTTTC CASSVALSGANVLTF
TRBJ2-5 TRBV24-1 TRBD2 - TGTGCCACCAGTGACTCCGGACTAGCGGGGCCGCAAGAGACCCAGTACTTC CATSDSGLAGPQETQYF
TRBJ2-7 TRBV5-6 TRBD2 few TGTGCCAGCAGCTTCCCTAGCGGGGGAAACGAGCAGTACTTC CASSFPSGGNEQYF
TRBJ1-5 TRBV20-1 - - TGCAGTGCTAGGGCGGCGGGGAATCAGCCCCAGCATTTT CSARAAGNQPQHF
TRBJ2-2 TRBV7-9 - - TGTGCCAGCAGCTTAAAAAACGGGGAGCTGTTTTTT CASSLKNGELFF
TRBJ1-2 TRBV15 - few TGTGCCACCAGCAGAGAGCTGGGACCCTATGGCTACACCTTC CATSRELGPYGYTF
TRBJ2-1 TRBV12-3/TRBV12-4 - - TGTGCCAGCAGTTTAGGGTCCCCAAATGAGCAGTTCTTC CASSLGSPNEQFF
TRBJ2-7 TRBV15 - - TGTGCCACCAGCAGAGGCGGGACGAGCGAGCAGTACTTC CATSRGGTSEQYF
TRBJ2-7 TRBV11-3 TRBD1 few TGTGCCAGCAGCTCAGGAGGCGGGGGACAGGGCCTTTACGAGCAGTACTTC CASSSGGGGQGLYEQYF
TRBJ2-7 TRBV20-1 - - TGCAGTGCGGGGGACGGAGGGACATATTTAACGTACGAGCAGTACTTC CSAGDGGTYLTYEQYF
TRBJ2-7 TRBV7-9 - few TGTGCCAGCAGCTTAGCGCGTACCTACGAGCAGTACTTC CASSLARTYEQYF
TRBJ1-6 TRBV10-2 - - TGCGCCAGCAGGTCGGGACCGGATAATTCACCCCTCCACTTT CASRSGPDNSPLHF
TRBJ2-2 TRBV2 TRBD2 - TGTGCCAGCAGCCGAGGGGGACTAGCGGGTCTCACCGGGGAGCTGTTTTTT CASSRGGLAGLTGELFF
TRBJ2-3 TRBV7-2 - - TGTGCCAGCCTAGCCTCTTACACAGATACGCAGTATTTT CASLASYTDTQYF
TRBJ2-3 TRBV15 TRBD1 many TGTGCCACCAGCAGTGGGACAGGGGACACAGATACGCAGTATTTT CATSSGTGDTDTQYF
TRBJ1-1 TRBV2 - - TGTGCCAGCAAGGGCAGCATGAACACTGAAGCTTTCTTT CASKGSMNTEAFF
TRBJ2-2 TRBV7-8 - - TGTGCCAGCAGCTTACCCAGGGACAAAGTATACACCGGGGGGCTGTTTTTT CASSLPRDKVYTGGLFF
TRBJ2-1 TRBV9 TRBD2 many TGTGCCAGCAGCGTAGGGGGAGGGGAGCAGTTCTTC CASSVGGGEQFF
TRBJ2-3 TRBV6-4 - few TGTGCCACCAGTGACCCTCAGGGGTTAGGCACAGATACGCAGTATTTT CATSDPQGLGTDTQYF
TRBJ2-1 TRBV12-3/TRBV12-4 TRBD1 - TGTGCTAGTGGTTTACAGGGGAATGAGCAGTTCTTC CASGLQGNEQFF
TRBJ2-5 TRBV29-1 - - TGCAGCGTTGAAGGGACGGGGATAGAGACCCAGTACTTC CSVEGTGIETQYF
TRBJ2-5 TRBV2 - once TGTGCCAGCAGCGGGAGAGGGTTCATCGGGGAGACCCAGTACTTC CASSGRGFIGETQYF
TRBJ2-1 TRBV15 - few TGTGCCACCAGCAGAGATGGGTCGGGTGAGCAGTTCTTC CATSRDGSGEQFF
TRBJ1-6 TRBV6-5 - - TGTGCCAGCAGAGCAGGGTTCACCTATAATTCACCCCTCTACTTT CASRAGFTYNSPLYF